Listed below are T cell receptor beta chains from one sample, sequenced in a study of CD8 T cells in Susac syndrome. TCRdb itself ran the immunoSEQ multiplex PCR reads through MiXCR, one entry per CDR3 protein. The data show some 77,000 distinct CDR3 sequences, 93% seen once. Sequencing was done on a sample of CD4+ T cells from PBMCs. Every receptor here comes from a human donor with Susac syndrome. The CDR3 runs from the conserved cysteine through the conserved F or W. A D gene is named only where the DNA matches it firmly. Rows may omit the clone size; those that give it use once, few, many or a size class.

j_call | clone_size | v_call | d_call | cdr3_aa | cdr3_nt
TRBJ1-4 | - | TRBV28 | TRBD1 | CASSPSQGAREKLFF | TGTGCCAGCAGCCCCTCACAGGGGGCGAGGGAAAAACTGTTTTTT
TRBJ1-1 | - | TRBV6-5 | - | CASSSGQINTEAFF | TGTGCCAGCAGCTCCGGACAGATTAACACTGAAGCTTTCTTT
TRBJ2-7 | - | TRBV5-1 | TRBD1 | CASSLRQGAGEQYF | TGCGCCAGCAGCTTGAGGCAGGGGGCGGGTGAGCAGTACTTC
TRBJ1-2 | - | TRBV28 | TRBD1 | CASSPHRGSSSGYTF | TGTGCCAGCAGCCCACACAGGGGATCGTCGTCTGGCTACACCTTC
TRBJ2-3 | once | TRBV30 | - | CAWRAGASTDTQYF | TGTGCCTGGAGGGCAGGGGCTAGCACAGATACGCAGTATTTT
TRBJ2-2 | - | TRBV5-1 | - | CASSLVVTGELFF | TGCGCCAGCAGTCTGGTAGTCACCGGGGAGCTGTTTTTT
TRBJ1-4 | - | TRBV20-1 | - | CSARPGVPNEKLFF | TGCAGTGCTAGACCAGGGGTCCCTAATGAAAAACTGTTTTTT
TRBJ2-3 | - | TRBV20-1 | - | CSARRFPTDTQYF | TGCAGTGCTAGGAGATTCCCCACAGATACGCAGTATTTT
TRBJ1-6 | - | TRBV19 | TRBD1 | CASSRGQANSPLHF | TGTGCCAGTAGCCGTGGACAGGCCAATTCACCCCTCCACTTT
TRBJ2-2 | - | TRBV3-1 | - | CASSQGSTGELFF | TGTGCCAGCAGCCAAGGTTCCACCGGGGAGCTGTTTTTT
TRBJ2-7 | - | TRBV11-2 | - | CASSLVPLVSGTGFSYEQYF | TGTGCCAGCAGCTTAGTCCCTTTAGTGAGCGGGACAGGATTTTCCTACGAGCAGTACTTC
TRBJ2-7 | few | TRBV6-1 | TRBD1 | CASSWDRGRYEQYF | TGTGCCAGCAGTTGGGACAGGGGGCGCTACGAGCAGTACTTC
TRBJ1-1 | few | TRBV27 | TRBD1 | CASRNGGTANTEAFF | TGTGCCAGCAGGAACGGGGGGACAGCCAACACTGAAGCTTTCTTT
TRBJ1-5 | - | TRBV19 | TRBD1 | CASSRPGQGAFGNQPQHF | TGTGCCAGTAGCCGTCCTGGACAGGGGGCGTTCGGCAATCAGCCCCAGCATTTT
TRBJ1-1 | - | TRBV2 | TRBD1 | CAGDRAMNTEAFF | TGTGCCGGGGACAGGGCCATGAACACTGAAGCTTTCTTT
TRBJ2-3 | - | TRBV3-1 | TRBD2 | CASSPRSKRGGPTDTQYF | TGTGCCAGCAGCCCCCGCAGCAAGCGGGGGGGCCCCACAGATACGCAGTATTTT
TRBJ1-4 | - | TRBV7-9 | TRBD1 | CASSPGQTATNEKLFF | TGTGCCAGCAGCCCGGGACAGACTGCAACTAATGAAAAACTGTTTTTT
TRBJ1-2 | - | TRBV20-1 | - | CSAREDRSNYGYTF | TGCAGTGCTAGAGAAGACAGGAGTAACTATGGCTACACCTTC
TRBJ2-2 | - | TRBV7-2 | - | CASQFFGNTGELFF | TGTGCCAGCCAGTTTTTCGGGAACACCGGGGAGCTGTTTTTT
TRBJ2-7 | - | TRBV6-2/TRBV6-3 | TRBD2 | CASSYREVTYEQYF | TGTGCCAGCAGTTACCGGGAGGTGACCTACGAGCAGTACTTC
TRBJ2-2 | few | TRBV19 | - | CASSIGRNTGELFF | TGTGCCAGTAGTATTGGCAGAAACACCGGGGAGCTGTTTTTT
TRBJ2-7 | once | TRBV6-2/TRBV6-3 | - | CASSLLRTYEQYF | TGTGCCAGCAGCCTCCTTAGGACCTACGAGCAGTACTTC
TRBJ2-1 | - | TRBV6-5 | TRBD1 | CASSRDRAQYNEQFF | TGTGCCAGCAGTCGAGACAGGGCCCAATACAATGAGCAGTTCTTC
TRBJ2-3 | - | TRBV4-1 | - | CASSQVPLTDTQYF | TGCGCCAGCAGCCAAGTCCCCCTCACAGATACGCAGTATTTT
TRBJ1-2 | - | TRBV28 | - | CASSSHSYGYTF | TGTGCCAGCAGTTCTCACAGCTATGGCTACACCTTC
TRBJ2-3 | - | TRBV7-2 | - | CASSPRQVTDTQYF | TGTGCCAGCAGCCCCCGACAGGTCACAGATACGCAGTATTTT
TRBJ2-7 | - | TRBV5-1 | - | CASSLWSGTVSSYEQYF | TGCGCCAGCAGCTTATGGTCCGGGACCGTGAGCTCCTACGAGCAGTACTTC
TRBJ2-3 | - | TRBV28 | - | CASSPSYRRQYF | TGTGCCAGCAGCCCTTCTTATAGGCGGCAGTATTTT
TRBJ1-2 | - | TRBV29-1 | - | CSGSNINYGYTF | TGCAGCGGTTCGAACATTAACTATGGCTACACCTTC
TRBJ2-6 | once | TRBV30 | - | CAWSVPGGANVLTF | TGTGCCTGGAGTGTACCAGGTGGGGCCAACGTCCTGACTTTC
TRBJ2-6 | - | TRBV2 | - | CASSEQGRSGANVLTF | TGTGCCAGCAGTGAGCAGGGACGCTCTGGGGCCAACGTCCTGACTTTC